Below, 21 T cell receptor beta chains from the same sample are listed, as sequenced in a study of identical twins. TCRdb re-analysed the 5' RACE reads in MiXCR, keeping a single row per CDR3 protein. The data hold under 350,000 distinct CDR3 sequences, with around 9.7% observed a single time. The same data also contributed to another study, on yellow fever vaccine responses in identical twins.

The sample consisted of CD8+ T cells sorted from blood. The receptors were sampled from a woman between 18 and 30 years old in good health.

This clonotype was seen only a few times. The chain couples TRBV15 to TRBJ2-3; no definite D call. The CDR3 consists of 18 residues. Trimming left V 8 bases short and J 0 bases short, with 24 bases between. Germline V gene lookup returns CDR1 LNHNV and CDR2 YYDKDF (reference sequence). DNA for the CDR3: TGTGCCACCGCGCCGCAGATATCTACCATTGGTAGCACAGATACGCAGTATTTT. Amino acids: CATAPQISTIGSTDTQYF.

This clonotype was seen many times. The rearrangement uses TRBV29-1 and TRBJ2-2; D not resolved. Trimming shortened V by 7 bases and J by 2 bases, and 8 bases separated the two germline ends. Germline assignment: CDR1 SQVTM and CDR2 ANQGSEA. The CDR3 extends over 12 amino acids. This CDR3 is CSASENTGELFF. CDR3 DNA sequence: TGCAGCGCGTCGGAAAACACCGGGGAGCTGTTTTTT.

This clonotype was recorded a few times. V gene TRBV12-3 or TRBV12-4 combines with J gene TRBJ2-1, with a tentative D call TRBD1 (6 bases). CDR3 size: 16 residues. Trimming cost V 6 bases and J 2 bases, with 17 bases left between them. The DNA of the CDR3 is TGTGCCAGCAGGCGAATGGGGGCAGCGACCTACAATGAGCAGTTCTTC. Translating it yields CASRRMGAATYNEQFF.

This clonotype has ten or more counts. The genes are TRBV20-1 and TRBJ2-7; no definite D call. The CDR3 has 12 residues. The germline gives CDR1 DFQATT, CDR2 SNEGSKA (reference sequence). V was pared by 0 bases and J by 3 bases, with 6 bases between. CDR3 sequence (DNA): TGCAGTGCTAGAGACTCGGGCTACGAGCAGTACTTC. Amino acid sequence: CSARDSGYEQYF.

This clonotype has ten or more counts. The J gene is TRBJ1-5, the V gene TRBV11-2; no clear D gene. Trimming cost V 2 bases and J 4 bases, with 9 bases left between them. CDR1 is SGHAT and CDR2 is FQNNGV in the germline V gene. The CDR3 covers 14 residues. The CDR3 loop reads CASSLSDFNQPQHF. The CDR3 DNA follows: TGTGCCAGCAGCTTATCGGACTTTAATCAGCCCCAGCATTTT.

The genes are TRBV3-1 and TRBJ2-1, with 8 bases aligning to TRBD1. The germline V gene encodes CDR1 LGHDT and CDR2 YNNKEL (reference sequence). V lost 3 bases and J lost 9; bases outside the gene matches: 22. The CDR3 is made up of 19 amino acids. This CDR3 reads CASSQRGMTGVGGDGEQFF. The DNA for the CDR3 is TGTGCCAGCAGCCAGAGGGGGATGACAGGGGTTGGGGGCGACGGTGAGCAGTTCTTC.

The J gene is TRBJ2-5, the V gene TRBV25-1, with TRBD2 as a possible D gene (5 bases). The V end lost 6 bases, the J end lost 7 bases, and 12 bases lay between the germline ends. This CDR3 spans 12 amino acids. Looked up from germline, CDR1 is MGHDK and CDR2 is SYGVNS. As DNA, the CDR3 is TGTGCCAGCAGCCCAACCGAGGGGACCCAGTACTTC. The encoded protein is CASSPTEGTQYF.

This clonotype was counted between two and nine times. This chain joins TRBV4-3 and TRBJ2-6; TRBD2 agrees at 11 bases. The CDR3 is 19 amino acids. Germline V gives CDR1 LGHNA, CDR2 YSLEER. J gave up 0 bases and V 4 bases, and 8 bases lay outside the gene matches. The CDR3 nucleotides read TGCGCCAGCAGCCGGGCGACTAGCGGGGATTACTCTGGGGCCAACGTCCTGACTTTC. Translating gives CASSRATSGDYSGANVLTF.

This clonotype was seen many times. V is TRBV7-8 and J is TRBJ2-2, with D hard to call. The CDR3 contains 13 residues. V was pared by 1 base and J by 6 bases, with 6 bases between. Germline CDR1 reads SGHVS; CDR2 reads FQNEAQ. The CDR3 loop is CASSLGQAGELFF. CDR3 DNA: TGTGCCAGCAGCTTAGGCCAGGCCGGGGAGCTGTTTTTT. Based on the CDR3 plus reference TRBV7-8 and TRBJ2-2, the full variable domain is GAGVSQSPRYKVAKRGQDVALRCDPISGHVSLFWYQQALGQGPEFLTYFQNEAQLDKSGLPSDRFFAERPEGSVSTLKIQRTQQEDSAVYLCASSLGQAGELFFGEGSRLTVL.

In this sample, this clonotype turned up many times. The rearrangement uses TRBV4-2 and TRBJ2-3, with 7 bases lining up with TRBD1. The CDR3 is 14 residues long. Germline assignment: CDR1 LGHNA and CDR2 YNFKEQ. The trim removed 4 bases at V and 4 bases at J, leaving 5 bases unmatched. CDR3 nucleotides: TGTGCCAGCAGCCCTGACAGGGCCCCAGATACGCAGTATTTT. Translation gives CASSPDRAPDTQYF.

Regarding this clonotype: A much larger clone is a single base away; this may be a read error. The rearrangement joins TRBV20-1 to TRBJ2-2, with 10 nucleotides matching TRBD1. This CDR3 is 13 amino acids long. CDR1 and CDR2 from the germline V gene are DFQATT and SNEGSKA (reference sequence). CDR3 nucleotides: TGCAGAGCCGGACAGGGGGAGGCCGGGGAGCTGTTTTTT. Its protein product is CRAGQGEAGELFF.

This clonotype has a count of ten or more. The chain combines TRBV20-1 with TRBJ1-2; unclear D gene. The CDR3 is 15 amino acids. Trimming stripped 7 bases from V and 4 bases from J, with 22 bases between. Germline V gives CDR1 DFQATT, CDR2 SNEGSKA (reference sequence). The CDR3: CSGSSGPPPRYGYTF. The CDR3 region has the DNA TGCAGTGGGTCAAGTGGACCACCCCCCCGCTATGGCTACACCTTC.

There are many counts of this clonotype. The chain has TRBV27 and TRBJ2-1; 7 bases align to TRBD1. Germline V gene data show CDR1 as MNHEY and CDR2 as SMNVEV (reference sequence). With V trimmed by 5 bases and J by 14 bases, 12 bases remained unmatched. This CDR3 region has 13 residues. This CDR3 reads CASSTHPTGLEFF. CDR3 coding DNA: TGTGCCAGCAGTACCCATCCGACAGGGTTGGAGTTCTTC.

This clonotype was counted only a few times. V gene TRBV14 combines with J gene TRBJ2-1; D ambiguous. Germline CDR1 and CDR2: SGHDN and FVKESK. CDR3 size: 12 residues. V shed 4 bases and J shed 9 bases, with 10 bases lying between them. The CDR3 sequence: CASSRGRFEQFF. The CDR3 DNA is TGTGCCAGCAGCCGAGGACGGTTTGAGCAGTTCTTC.

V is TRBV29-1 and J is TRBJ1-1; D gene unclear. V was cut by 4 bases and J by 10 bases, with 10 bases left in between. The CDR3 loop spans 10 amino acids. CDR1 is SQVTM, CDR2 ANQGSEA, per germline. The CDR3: CSVGGSRAFF. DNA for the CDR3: TGCAGCGTTGGAGGGAGTAGAGCTTTCTTT.

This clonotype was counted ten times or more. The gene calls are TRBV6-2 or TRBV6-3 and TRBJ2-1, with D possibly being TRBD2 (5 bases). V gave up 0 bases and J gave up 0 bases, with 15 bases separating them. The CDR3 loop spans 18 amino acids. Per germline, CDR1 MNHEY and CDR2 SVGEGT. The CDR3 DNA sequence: TGTGCCAGCAGTTACTCGGGATTAGCGCCCAGCTCCTACAATGAGCAGTTCTTC. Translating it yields CASSYSGLAPSSYNEQFF.

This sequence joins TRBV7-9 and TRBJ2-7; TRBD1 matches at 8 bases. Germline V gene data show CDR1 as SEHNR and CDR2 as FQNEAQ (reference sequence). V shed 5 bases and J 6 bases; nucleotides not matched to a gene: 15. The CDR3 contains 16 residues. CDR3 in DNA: TGTGCCAGCAGCATGTGGGGCGCCGGACAGGGAGGCGAGCAGTACTTC. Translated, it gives CASSMWGAGQGGEQYF.

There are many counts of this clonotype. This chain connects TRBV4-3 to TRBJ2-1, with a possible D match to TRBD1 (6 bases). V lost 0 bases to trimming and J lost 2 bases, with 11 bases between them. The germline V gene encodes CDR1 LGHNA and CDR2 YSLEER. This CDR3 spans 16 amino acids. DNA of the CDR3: TGCGCCAGCAGCCAAGATTATTCAGGGGCCTACAATGAGCAGTTCTTC. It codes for CASSQDYSGAYNEQFF.

CDR3 in amino acids: CASSQDKWDRSPYYGYTF. CDR3 DNA: TGTGCCAGCAGCCAAGATAAGTGGGACAGGAGCCCTTACTATGGCTACACCTTC. The chain combines TRBV4-2 with TRBJ1-2, with 8 bases identical to TRBD1. This CDR3 is built from 18 residues. Germline V gene lookup returns CDR1 LGHNA and CDR2 YNFKEQ. The V and J ends lost 0 bases and 3 bases, in that order; junction bases with no gene match: 12.

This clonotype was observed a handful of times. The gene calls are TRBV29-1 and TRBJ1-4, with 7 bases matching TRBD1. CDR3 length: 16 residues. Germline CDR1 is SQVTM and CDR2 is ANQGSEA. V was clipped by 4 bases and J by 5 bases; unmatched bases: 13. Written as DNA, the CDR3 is TGCAGCGTTGTGGGCTCGAGAGGGACAGCGAATGAAAAACTGTTTTTT. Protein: CSVVGSRGTANEKLFF.

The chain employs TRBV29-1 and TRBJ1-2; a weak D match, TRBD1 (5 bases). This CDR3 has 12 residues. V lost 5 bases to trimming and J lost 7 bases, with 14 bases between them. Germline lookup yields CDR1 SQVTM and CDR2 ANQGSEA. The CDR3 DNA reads TGCAGCGTTCTGACAGAGGCTAGTGGCTACACCTTC. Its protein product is CSVLTEASGYTF.